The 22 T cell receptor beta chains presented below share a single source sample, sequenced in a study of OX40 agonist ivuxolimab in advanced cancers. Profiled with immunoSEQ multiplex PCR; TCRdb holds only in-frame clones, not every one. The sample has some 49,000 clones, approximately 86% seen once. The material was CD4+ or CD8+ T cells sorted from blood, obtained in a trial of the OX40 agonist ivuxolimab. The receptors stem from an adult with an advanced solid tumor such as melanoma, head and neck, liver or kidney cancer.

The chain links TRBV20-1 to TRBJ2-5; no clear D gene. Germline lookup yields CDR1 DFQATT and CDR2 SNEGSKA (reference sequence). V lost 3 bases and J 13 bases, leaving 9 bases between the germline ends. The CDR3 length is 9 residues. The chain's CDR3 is CSARKDRYF. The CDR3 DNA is TGCAGTGCTAGGAAGGACCGGTACTTC.

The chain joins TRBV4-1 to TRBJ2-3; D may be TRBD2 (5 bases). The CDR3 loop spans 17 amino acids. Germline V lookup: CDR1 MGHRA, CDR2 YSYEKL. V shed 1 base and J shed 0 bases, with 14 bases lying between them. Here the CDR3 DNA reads TGCGCCAGCAGCCAAGCAGGTTGGAGCGGAAGCACAGATACGCAGTATTTT. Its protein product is CASSQAGWSGSTDTQYF.

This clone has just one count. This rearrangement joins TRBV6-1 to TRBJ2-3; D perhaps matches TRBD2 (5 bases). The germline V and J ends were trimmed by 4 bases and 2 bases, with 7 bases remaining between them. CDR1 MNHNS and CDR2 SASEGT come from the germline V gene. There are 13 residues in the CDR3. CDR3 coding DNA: TGTGCCAGCAGTGCCGGGGTCACAGATACGCAGTATTTT. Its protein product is CASSAGVTDTQYF.

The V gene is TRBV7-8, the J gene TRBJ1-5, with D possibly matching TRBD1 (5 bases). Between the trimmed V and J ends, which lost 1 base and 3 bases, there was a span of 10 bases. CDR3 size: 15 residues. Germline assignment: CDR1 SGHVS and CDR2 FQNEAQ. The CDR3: CASSLGGTYNQPQHF. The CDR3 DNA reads TGTGCCAGCAGCTTAGGGGGGACTTACAATCAGCCCCAGCATTTT.

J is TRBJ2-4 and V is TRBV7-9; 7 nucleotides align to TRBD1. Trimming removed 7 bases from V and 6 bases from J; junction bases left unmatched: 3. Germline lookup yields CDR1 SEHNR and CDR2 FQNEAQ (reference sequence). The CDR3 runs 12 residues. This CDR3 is CASTGTVNIQYF. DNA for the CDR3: TGTGCCAGCACTGGGACAGTAAACATTCAGTACTTC.

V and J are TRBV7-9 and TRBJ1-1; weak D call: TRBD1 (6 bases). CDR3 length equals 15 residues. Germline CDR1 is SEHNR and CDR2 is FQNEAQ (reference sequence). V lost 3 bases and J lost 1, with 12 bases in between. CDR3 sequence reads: CASSFGGGTNTEAFF. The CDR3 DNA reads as TGTGCCAGCAGCTTCGGGGGCGGTACGAACACTGAAGCTTTCTTT.

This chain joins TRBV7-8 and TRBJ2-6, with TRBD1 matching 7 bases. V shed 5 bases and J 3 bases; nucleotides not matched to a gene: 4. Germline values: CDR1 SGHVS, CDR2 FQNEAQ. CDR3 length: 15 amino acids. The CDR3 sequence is CASSIQGLGANVLTF. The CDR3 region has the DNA TGTGCCAGCAGCATACAGGGGCTTGGGGCCAACGTCCTGACTTTC. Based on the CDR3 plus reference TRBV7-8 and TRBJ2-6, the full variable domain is GAGVSQSPRYKVAKRGQDVALRCDPISGHVSLFWYQQALGQGPEFLTYFQNEAQLDKSGLPSDRFFAERPEGSVSTLKIQRTQQEDSAVYLCASSIQGLGANVLTFGAGSRLTVL.

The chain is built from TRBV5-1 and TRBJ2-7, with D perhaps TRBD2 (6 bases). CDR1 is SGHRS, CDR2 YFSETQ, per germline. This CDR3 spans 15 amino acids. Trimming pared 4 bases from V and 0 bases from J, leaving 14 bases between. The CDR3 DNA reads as TGCGCCAGCAGCAAAGGGACTTATTACTCCTACGAGCAGTACTTC. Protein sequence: CASSKGTYYSYEQYF. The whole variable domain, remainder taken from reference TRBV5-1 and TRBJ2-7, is KAGVTQTPRYLIKTRGQQVTLSCSPISGHRSVSWYQQTPGQGLQFLFEYFSETQRNKGNFPGRFSGRQFSNSRSEMNVSTLELGDSALYLCASSKGTYYSYEQYFGPGTRLTVT.

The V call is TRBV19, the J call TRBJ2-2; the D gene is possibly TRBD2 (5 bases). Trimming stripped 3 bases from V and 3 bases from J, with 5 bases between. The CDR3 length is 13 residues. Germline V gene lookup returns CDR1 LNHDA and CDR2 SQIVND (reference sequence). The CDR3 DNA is TGTGCCAGTAGTATGAGGGACACCGGGGAGCTGTTTTTT. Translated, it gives CASSMRDTGELFF. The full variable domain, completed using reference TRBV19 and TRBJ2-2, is DGGITQSPKYLFRKEGQNVTLSCEQNLNHDAMYWYRQDPGQGLRLIYYSQIVNDFQKGDIAEGYSVSREKKESFPLTVTSAQKNPTAFYLCASSMRDTGELFFGEGSRLTVL.

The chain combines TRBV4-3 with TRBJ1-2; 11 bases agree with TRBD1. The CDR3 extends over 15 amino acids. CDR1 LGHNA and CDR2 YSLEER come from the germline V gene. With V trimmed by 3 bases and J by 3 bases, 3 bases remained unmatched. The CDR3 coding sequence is TGCGCCAGCAGCCAGGACAGGGGGCATGACTATGGCTACACCTTC. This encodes CASSQDRGHDYGYTF.

The CDR3 DNA follows: TGTGCCAGCAGCTACGGGACAGGGGTCGCCTATGGCTACACCTTC. Its translation is CASSYGTGVAYGYTF. J is TRBJ1-2 and V is TRBV5-6, with 10 bases identical to TRBD1. V shed 3 bases and J 4 bases; nucleotides not matched to a gene: 6. This CDR3 contains 15 residues. Germline assignment: CDR1 SGHDT and CDR2 YYEEEE.

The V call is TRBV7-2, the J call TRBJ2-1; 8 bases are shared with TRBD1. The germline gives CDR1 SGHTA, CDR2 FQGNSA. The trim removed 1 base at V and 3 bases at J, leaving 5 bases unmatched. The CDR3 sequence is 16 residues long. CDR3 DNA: TGTGCCAGCAGCTTAGGCCGACAGGGGTACTACAATGAGCAGTTCTTC. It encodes CASSLGRQGYYNEQFF.

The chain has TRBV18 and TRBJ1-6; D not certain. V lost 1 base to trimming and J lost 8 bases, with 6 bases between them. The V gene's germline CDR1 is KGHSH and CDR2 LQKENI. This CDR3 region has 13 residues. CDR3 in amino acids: CASSPLEDSPLHF. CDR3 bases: TGTGCCAGCTCACCACTCGAGGATTCACCCCTCCACTTT.

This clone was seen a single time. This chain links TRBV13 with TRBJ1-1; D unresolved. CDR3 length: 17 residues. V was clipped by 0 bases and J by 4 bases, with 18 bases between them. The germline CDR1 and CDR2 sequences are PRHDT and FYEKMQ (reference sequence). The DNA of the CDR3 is TGTGCCAGCAGCTTAGGCGTCGTCCGGTTTGTGGGCACTGAAGCTTTCTTT. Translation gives CASSLGVVRFVGTEAFF.

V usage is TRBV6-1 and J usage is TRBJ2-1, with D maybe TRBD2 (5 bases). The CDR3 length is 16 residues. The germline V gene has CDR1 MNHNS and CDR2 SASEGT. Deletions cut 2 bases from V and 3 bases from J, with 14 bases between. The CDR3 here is CASSELGEIGYNEQFF. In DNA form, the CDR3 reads TGTGCCAGCAGTGAACTGGGAGAAATCGGCTACAATGAGCAGTTCTTC.

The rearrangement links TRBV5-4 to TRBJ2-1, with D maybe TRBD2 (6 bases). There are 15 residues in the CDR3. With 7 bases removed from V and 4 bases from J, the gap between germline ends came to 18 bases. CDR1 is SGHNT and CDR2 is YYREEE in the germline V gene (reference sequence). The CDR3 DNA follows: TGTGCCAGCCAAAGAGGCGGGGACTTATACAATGAGCAGTTCTTC. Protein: CASQRGGDLYNEQFF.

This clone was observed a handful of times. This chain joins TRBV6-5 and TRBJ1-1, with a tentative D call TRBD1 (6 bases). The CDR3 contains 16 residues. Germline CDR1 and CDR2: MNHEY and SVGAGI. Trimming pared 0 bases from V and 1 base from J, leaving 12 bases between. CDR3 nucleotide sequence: TGTGCCAGCAGTTACTCGACGAGGGGACAGAACACTGAAGCTTTCTTT. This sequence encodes CASSYSTRGQNTEAFF.

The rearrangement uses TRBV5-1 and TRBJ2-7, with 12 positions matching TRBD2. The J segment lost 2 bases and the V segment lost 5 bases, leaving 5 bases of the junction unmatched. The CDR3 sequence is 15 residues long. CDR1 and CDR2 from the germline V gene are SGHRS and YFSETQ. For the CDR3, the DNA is TGCGCCAGCAGGCAACTAGCGGGAGGACCCTACGAGCAGTACTTC. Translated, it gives CASRQLAGGPYEQYF.

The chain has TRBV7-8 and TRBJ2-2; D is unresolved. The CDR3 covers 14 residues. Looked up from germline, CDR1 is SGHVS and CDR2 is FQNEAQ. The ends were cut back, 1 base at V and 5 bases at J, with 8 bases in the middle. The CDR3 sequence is CASSLGVGTGELFF. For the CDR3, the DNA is TGTGCCAGCAGCTTAGGGGTAGGAACCGGGGAGCTGTTTTTT.

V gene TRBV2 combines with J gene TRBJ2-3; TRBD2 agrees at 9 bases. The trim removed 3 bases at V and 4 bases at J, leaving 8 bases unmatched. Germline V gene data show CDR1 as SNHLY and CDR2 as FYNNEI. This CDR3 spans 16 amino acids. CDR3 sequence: CASSDGGGAGPDTQYF. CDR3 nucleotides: TGTGCCAGCAGTGATGGCGGGGGGGCCGGCCCAGATACGCAGTATTTT.

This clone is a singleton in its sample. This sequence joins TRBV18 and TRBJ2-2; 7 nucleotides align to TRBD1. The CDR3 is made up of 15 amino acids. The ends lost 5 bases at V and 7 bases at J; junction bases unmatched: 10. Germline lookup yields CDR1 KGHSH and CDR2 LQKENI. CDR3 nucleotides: TGTGCCAGCTCAACCCAGGGGACAGAGGTCGGGGAGCTGTTTTTT. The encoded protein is CASSTQGTEVGELFF.

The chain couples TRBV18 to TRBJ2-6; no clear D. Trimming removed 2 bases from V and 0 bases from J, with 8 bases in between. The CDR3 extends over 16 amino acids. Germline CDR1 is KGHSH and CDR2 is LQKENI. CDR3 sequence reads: CASSPSRISGANVLTF. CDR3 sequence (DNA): TGTGCCAGCTCACCAAGCCGAATCTCTGGGGCCAACGTCCTGACTTTC.